This paragraph reports one T cell receptor (beta chain). This sample was included in a study of blood T cell repertoires in COVID-19. Measured with immunoSEQ multiplex PCR; TCRdb has only the in-frame clones, and not every one. The sample consists of around 190,000 clones, about nine tenths of them appearing once. CDR1 and CDR2 from the germline V gene are LGHNA and YSLEER. The CDR3 has 21 residues. The V segment lost 0 bases and the J segment 3 bases; nucleotides outside the gene matches: 11. The chain links TRBV4-3 to TRBJ2-4, with 16 bases that match TRBD2. Sequenced input: peripheral blood. This receptor was taken from a young man who had recovered from COVID-19. This CDR3 is CASSQDGPGLAGGGVKNIQYF. The CDR3 nucleotides are TGCGCCAGCAGCCAAGATGGTCCGGGACTAGCGGGAGGGGGGGTCAAAAACATTCAGTACTTC.